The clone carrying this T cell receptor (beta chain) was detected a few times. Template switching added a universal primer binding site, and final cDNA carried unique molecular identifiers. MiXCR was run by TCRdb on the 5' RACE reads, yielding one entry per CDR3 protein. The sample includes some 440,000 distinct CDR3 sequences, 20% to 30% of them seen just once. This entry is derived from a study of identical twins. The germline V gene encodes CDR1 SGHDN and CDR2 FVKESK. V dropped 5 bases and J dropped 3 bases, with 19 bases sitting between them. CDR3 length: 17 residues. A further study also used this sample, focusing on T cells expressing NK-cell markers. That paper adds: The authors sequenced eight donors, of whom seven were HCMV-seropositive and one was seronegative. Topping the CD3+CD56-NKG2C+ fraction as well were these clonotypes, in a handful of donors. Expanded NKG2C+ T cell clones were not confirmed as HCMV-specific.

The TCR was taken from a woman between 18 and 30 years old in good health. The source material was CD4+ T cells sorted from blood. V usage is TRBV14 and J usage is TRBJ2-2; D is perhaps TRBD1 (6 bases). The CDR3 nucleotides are TGTGCCAGCAGCACCTCTCAGGGGAAGTTGTACACCGGGGAGCTGTTTTTT. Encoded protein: CASSTSQGKLYTGELFF.